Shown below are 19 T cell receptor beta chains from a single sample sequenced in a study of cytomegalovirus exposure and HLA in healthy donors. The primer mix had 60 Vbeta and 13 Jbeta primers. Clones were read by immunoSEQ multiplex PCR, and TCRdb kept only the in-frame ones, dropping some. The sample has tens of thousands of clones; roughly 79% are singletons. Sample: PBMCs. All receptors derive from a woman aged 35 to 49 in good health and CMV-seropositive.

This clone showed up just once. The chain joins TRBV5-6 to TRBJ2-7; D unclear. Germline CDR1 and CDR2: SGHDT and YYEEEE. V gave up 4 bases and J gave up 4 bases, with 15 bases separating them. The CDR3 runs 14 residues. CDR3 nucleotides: TGTGCCAGCAGCACCGCCCTCAGATCATACGAGCAGTACTTC. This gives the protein CASSTALRSYEQYF.

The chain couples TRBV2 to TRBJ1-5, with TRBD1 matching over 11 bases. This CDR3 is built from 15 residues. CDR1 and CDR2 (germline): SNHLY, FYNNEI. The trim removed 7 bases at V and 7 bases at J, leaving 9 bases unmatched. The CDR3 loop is CASTGWGQGGQPQHF. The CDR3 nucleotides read TGTGCCAGCACGGGGTGGGGACAGGGGGGGCAGCCCCAGCATTTT. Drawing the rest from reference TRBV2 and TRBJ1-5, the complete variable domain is EPEVTQTPSHQVTQMGQEVILRCVPISNHLYFYWYRQILGQKVEFLVSFYNNEISEKSEIFDDQFSVERPDGSNFTLKIRSTKLEDSAMYFCASTGWGQGGQPQHFGDGTRLSIL.

The CDR3 coding sequence is TGTGCCAGCAGTTACTCGAACACAGCAACTAACTATGGCTACACCTTC. Translating gives CASSYSNTATNYGYTF. The chain uses TRBV6-5 and TRBJ1-2; no reliable D call. Trimming left V 0 bases short and J 0 bases short, with 11 bases between. The germline V gene has CDR1 MNHEY and CDR2 SVGAGI. This CDR3 spans 16 amino acids.

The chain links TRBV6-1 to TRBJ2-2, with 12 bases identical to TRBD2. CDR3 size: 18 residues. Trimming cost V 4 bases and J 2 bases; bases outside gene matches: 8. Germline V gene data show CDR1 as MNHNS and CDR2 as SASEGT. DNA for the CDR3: TGTGCCAGCAGTGTAACAACTAGCGGGGGGACAAACACCGGGGAGCTGTTTTTT. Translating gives CASSVTTSGGTNTGELFF.

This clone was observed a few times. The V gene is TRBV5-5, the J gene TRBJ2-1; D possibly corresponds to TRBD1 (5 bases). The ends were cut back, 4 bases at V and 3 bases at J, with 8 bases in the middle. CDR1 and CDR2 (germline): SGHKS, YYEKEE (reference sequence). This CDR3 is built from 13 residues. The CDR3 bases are TGTGCCAGCAGCCATGGACACTACAATGAGCAGTTCTTC. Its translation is CASSHGHYNEQFF.

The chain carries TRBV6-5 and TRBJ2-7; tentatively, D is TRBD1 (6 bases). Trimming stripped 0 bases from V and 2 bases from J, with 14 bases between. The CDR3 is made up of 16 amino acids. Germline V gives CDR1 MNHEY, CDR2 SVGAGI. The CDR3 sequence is CASSYSARDTPYEQYF. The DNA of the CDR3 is TGTGCCAGCAGTTACTCAGCCCGGGACACCCCCTACGAGCAGTACTTC.

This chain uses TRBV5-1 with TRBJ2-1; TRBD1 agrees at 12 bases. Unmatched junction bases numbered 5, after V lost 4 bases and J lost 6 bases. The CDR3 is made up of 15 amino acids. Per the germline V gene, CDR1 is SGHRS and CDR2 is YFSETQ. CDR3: CASSEGQGAGNEQFF. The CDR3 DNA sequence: TGCGCCAGCAGCGAGGGACAGGGGGCGGGCAATGAGCAGTTCTTC.

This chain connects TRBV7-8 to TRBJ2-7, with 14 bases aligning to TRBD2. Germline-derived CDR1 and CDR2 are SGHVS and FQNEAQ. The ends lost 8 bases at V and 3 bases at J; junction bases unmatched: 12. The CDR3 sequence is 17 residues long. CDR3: CASLGSLGLAGVYEQYF. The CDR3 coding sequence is TGTGCCAGCCTGGGGTCCTTGGGACTAGCGGGGGTCTACGAGCAGTACTTC.

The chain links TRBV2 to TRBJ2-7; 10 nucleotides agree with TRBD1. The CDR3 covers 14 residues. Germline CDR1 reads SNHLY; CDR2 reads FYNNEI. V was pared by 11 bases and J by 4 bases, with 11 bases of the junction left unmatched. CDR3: CAVGQDRGMYEQYF. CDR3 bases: TGTGCCGTAGGGCAGGACAGGGGGATGTACGAGCAGTACTTC.

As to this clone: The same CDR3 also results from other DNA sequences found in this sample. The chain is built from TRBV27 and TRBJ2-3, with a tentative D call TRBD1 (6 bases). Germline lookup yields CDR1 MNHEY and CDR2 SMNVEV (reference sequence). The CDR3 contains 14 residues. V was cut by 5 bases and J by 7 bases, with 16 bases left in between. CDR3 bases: TGTGCCAGCAGTCCTTCGACAGGACCCTATACGCAGTATTTT. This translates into CASSPSTGPYTQYF.

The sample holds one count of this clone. CDR3 region: CASSFIGANTEAFF. For the CDR3, the DNA is TGTGCCAGCAGCTTTATCGGAGCGAACACTGAAGCTTTCTTT. This rearrangement joins TRBV5-6 to TRBJ1-1, with D hard to call. V was shortened by 2 bases and J by 1 base, with 9 bases between the two germline ends. This CDR3 has 14 amino acids. Germline lookup yields CDR1 SGHDT and CDR2 YYEEEE.

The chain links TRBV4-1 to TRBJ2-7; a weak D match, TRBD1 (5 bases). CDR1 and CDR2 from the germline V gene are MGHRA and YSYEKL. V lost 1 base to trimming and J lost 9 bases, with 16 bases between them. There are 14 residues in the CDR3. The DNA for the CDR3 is TGCGCCAGCAGCCAAGCCCAGGGCCCGTTTGGGCAGTACTTC. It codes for CASSQAQGPFGQYF.

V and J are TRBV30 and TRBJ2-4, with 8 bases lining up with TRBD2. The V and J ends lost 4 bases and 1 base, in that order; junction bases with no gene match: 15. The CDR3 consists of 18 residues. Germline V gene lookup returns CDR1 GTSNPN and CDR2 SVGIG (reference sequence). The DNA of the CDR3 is TGTGCCTGGATACCAAATGGACGGGGGGGATCGGCCAAAAACATTCAGTACTTC. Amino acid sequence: CAWIPNGRGGSAKNIQYF.

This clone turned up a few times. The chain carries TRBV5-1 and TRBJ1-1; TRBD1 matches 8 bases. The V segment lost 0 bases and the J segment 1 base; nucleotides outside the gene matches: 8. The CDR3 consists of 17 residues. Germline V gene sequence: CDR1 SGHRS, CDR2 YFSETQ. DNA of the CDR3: TGCGCCAGCAGCTTGGGAGACAGGGGTCAGAAGAACACTGAAGCTTTCTTT. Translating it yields CASSLGDRGQKNTEAFF.

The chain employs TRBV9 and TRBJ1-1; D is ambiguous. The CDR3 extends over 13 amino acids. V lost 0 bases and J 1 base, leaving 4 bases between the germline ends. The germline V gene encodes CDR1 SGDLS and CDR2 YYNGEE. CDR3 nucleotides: TGTGCCAGCAGCGTAGTCCAGAACACTGAAGCTTTCTTT. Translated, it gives CASSVVQNTEAFF.

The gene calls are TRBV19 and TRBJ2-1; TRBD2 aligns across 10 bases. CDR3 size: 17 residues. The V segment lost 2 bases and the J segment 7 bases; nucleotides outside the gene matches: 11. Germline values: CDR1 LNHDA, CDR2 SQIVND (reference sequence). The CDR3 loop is CASSIRPRSSGRNEQFF. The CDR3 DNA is TGTGCCAGTAGTATAAGGCCCAGGTCTAGCGGGAGAAATGAGCAGTTCTTC. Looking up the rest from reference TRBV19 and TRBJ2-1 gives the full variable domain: DGGITQSPKYLFRKEGQNVTLSCEQNLNHDAMYWYRQDPGQGLRLIYYSQIVNDFQKGDIAEGYSVSREKKESFPLTVTSAQKNPTAFYLCASSIRPRSSGRNEQFFGPGTRLTVL.

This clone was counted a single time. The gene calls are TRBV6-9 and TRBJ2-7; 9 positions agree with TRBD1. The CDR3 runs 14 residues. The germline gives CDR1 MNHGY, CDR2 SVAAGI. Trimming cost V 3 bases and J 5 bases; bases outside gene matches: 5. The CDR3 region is CASSYRTGANEQYF. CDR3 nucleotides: TGTGCCAGCAGTTACCGGACAGGGGCCAACGAGCAGTACTTC.

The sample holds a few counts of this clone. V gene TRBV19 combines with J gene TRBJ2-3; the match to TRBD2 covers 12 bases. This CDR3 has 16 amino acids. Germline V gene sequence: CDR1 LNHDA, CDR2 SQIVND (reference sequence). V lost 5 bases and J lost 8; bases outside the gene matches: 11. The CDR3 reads CASSDATSGGRGTQYF. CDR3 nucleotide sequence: TGTGCCAGTAGTGATGCGACTAGCGGGGGCCGGGGTACGCAGTATTTT.

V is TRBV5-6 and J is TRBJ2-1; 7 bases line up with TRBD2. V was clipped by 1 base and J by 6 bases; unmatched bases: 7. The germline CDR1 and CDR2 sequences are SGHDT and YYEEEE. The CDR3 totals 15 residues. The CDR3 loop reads CASSLPAGRGNEQFF. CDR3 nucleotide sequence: TGTGCCAGCAGCTTGCCAGCGGGACGGGGCAATGAGCAGTTCTTC.